A single sample gave rise to the 7 T cell receptor beta chains below, sequenced in a study of OX40 agonist ivuxolimab in advanced cancers. Profiled with immunoSEQ multiplex PCR; TCRdb holds only in-frame clones, not every one. The sample holds some 74,000 clones; approximately 90% are singletons and the top ten take approximately 1.1%. The input for sequencing was CD4+ or CD8+ T cells sorted from blood, taken in a trial of the OX40 agonist ivuxolimab. These receptors were obtained from an adult with an advanced solid tumor such as melanoma, head and neck, liver or kidney cancer.

The J gene is TRBJ2-5, the V gene TRBV29-1; maybe TRBD2 (6 bases). V was trimmed by 8 bases and J by 4 bases, leaving 14 bases between them. Germline V lookup: CDR1 SQVTM, CDR2 ANQGSEA. There are 12 residues in the CDR3. The CDR3 here is CSSADGGETQYF. DNA for the CDR3: TGCAGCAGCGCGGACGGGGGAGAGACCCAGTACTTC.

In this sample, this clone turned up once. The CDR3 sequence is CASSLNPINPYEQYF. The DNA for the CDR3 is TGTGCCAGCAGCTTAAATCCAATTAACCCCTACGAGCAGTACTTC. This chain connects TRBV11-3 to TRBJ2-7; D unresolved. The CDR3 loop spans 15 amino acids. From germline, CDR1 is SGHNT and CDR2 YENEEA. V lost 2 bases, J lost 2 bases, and 13 bases lay in between. Combining the CDR3 with reference TRBV11-3 and TRBJ2-7 gives the whole variable domain EAGVVQSPRYKIIEKKQPVAFWCNPISGHNTLYWYLQNLGQGPELLIRYENEEAVDDSQLPKDRFSAERLKGVDSTLKIQPAELGDSAVYLCASSLNPINPYEQYFGPGTRLTVT.

The genes are TRBV7-6 and TRBJ1-2; D unclear. Trimming cost V 5 bases and J 4 bases, with 11 bases left between them. The CDR3 contains 13 residues. Germline-derived CDR1 and CDR2 are SGHVS and FNYEAQ. The CDR3 region is CASSLRPLYGYTF. CDR3 nucleotide sequence: TGTGCCAGCAGCCTCAGGCCCCTCTATGGCTACACCTTC.

This chain links TRBV2 with TRBJ2-1; perhaps TRBD2 as D (5 bases). Germline CDR1 is SNHLY and CDR2 is FYNNEI. This CDR3 spans 14 amino acids. V was pared by 2 bases and J by 8 bases, with 13 bases between. CDR3 DNA: TGTGCCAGCAGTGAATACGGGCCGGACTATGAGCAGTTCTTC. Residues: CASSEYGPDYEQFF. The complete variable domain, with remaining parts taken from reference TRBV2 and TRBJ2-1, reads EPEVTQTPSHQVTQMGQEVILRCVPISNHLYFYWYRQILGQKVEFLVSFYNNEISEKSEIFDDQFSVERPDGSNFTLKIRSTKLEDSAMYFCASSEYGPDYEQFFGPGTRLTVL.

The chain joins TRBV6-1 to TRBJ1-6; tentative D call: TRBD1 (5 bases). V was shortened by 2 bases and J by 9 bases, with 14 bases between the two germline ends. The CDR3 is made up of 15 amino acids. Per germline, CDR1 MNHNS and CDR2 SASEGT. The CDR3 region has the DNA TGTGCCAGCAGTGAAAGGGGTGCTGGCGGTTCACCCCTCCACTTT. The encoded protein is CASSERGAGGSPLHF.

The genes are TRBV10-1 and TRBJ2-7; the D gene is possibly TRBD2 (5 bases). The CDR3 runs 15 residues. Trimming took 6 bases from V and 5 from J, leaving 20 bases between them. CDR1 is WNHNN, CDR2 SYGVQD, per germline (reference sequence). The CDR3 sequence is CASRRRTQEAHEQYF. The CDR3 region has the DNA TGCGCCAGCAGGCGACGGACGCAGGAGGCCCACGAGCAGTACTTC.

This rearrangement joins TRBV7-2 to TRBJ2-1; the D gene is possibly TRBD1 (6 bases). V was pared by 5 bases and J by 6 bases, with 14 bases between. The CDR3 has 14 amino acids. Germline CDR1 and CDR2: SGHTA and FQGNSA. CDR3 region: CASSDTRGSNEQFF. The CDR3 coding sequence is TGTGCCAGCAGCGATACCAGGGGCTCCAATGAGCAGTTCTTC.